This passage covers 18 T cell receptor beta chains from one sample sequenced in a study of blood T cell repertoires in COVID-19. Using immunoSEQ multiplex PCR, the repertoire was profiled, and TCRdb retains in-frame clones only, with some absent. The repertoire holds some 150,000 clones, with approximately 80% as singletons. The sequencing sample was made of PBMCs or T cells enriched from blood (not recorded which). These receptors originate from a woman between 40 and 55 years old who had recovered from COVID-19.

V gene TRBV11-2 combines with J gene TRBJ1-1; D might be TRBD1 (5 bases). The CDR3 runs 13 residues. Trimming took off 3 bases at V and 4 bases at J, with 9 bases between the two ends. The germline V gene encodes CDR1 SGHAT and CDR2 FQNNGV. The CDR3 nucleotides are TGTGCCAGCAGCTTTCGACAGAGCACTGAAGCTTTCTTT. This sequence encodes CASSFRQSTEAFF.

This clone was detected only a few times. This CDR3 reads CAWKRSGNTIYF. CDR3 DNA: TGTGCCTGGAAGAGATCTGGAAACACCATATATTTT. This chain connects TRBV30 to TRBJ1-3; D ambiguous. Germline V CDR1 and CDR2: GTSNPN, SVGIG (reference sequence). This CDR3 region has 12 residues. Trimming pared 4 bases from V and 1 base from J, leaving 5 bases between.

The sample holds a few counts of this clone. DNA of the CDR3: TGTGCCAGCAGCCAAGACACTAGGACAGGGAAAGGCTACACCTTC. Amino acid sequence: CASSQDTRTGKGYTF. The chain links TRBV3-1 (or the pseudogene TRBV3-2) to TRBJ1-2, with TRBD1 matching 8 bases. The V and J ends lost 0 bases and 8 bases, in that order; junction bases with no gene match: 8. The germline gives CDR1 LGHDT, CDR2 YNNKEL (reference sequence). CDR3 length equals 15 residues.

J is TRBJ2-1 and V is TRBV14, with TRBD2 matching 11 bases. With V trimmed by 4 bases and J by 6 bases, 5 bases remained unmatched. Per the germline V gene, CDR1 is SGHDN and CDR2 is FVKESK. The CDR3 is 15 residues long. The CDR3 region has the DNA TGTGCCAGCAGCCGTCTAGCGGGGGGTCGCAATGAGCAGTTCTTC. Encoded protein: CASSRLAGGRNEQFF.

The V call is TRBV7-7, the J call TRBJ1-4; D is perhaps TRBD1 (6 bases). V was shortened by 4 bases and J by 6 bases, with 18 bases between the two germline ends. CDR1 SSHAT and CDR2 FNYEAQ come from the germline V gene (reference sequence). This CDR3 contains 16 residues. The CDR3 coding sequence is TGTGCCAGCAGCTGCCCACGCCGTACAGGGTATGAAAAACTGTTTTTT. This gives the protein CASSCPRRTGYEKLFF.

The CDR3 bases are TGCGCCAGCAGTGCTATGCGTCCGGGACAGGGGAATCCAACTAATGAAAAACTGTTTTTT. It yields the protein CASSAMRPGQGNPTNEKLFF. This chain connects TRBV10-1 to TRBJ1-4; 10 nucleotides align to TRBD1. V was pared by 4 bases and J by 0 bases, with 14 bases of the junction left unmatched. The CDR3 sequence is 20 residues long. CDR1 is WNHNN, CDR2 SYGVQD, per germline (reference sequence).

The genes are TRBV30 and TRBJ1-2, with D hard to call. Germline V gives CDR1 GTSNPN, CDR2 SVGIG (reference sequence). With 0 bases removed from V and 4 bases from J, the gap between germline ends came to 9 bases. This CDR3 is built from 13 residues. CDR3: CAWSVDPGYGYTF. DNA of the CDR3: TGTGCCTGGAGTGTAGATCCCGGCTATGGCTACACCTTC.

The rearrangement uses TRBV2 and TRBJ2-7, with a tentative D call TRBD2 (6 bases). CDR3 length: 13 residues. The germline CDR1 and CDR2 sequences are SNHLY and FYNNEI. The V gene lost 6 bases and the J gene lost 3 bases, with 12 bases spanning the gap. CDR3 sequence reads: CASRTSIGYEQYF. CDR3 coding DNA: TGTGCCAGCAGGACTAGTATCGGCTACGAGCAGTACTTC.

The chain's CDR3 is CASSEAGDRAEEKLFF. The CDR3 DNA follows: TGTGCCAGCAGTGAAGCGGGGGACAGGGCGGAGGAAAAACTGTTTTTT. The chain is built from TRBV2 and TRBJ1-4; 9 nucleotides line up with TRBD1. The CDR3 is 16 amino acids. Germline values: CDR1 SNHLY, CDR2 FYNNEI. V lost 0 bases to trimming and J lost 8 bases; unmatched junction nucleotides: 7. Full variable domain (outside the CDR3, taken from reference TRBV2 and TRBJ1-4): EPEVTQTPSHQVTQMGQEVILRCVPISNHLYFYWYRQILGQKVEFLVSFYNNEISEKSEIFDDQFSVERPDGSNFTLKIRSTKLEDSAMYFCASSEAGDRAEEKLFFGSGTQLSVL.

This chain connects TRBV5-4 to TRBJ1-2; D possibly corresponds to TRBD1 (6 bases). This CDR3 region has 13 residues. V was shortened by 3 bases and J by 7 bases, with 13 bases between the two germline ends. Germline-derived CDR1 and CDR2 are SGHNT and YYREEE (reference sequence). The CDR3 loop reads CASSSQGGGGYTF. CDR3 nucleotides: TGTGCCAGCAGCTCCCAAGGGGGGGGTGGCTACACCTTC.

This chain connects TRBV6-5 to TRBJ2-3; 8 bases match TRBD2. The germline gives CDR1 MNHEY, CDR2 SVGAGI. This CDR3 is 16 amino acids long. V trimming: 4 bases; J trimming: 1 base; junction bases outside the gene matches: 7. This CDR3 reads CASSFTGGPGTDTQYF. In DNA, the CDR3 is TGTGCCAGCAGTTTTACGGGGGGGCCGGGCACAGATACGCAGTATTTT.

The gene calls are TRBV3-1 (or the pseudogene TRBV3-2) and TRBJ2-5; 13 nucleotides match TRBD2. This CDR3 region has 20 residues. Trimming at V came to 0 bases and at J to 5 bases, leaving 15 bases not matched to a gene. Germline V CDR1 and CDR2: LGHDT, YNNKEL (reference sequence). CDR3 nucleotides: TGTGCCAGCAGCCAAGAACTGACTAGCGGGGGGCGCCATTGGGTGGAGACCCAGTACTTC. It is translated as CASSQELTSGGRHWVETQYF.

V gene TRBV2 combines with J gene TRBJ2-1, with 9 positions matching TRBD2. The V gene's germline CDR1 is SNHLY and CDR2 FYNNEI. Losses at the gene ends were 10 bases for V and 5 bases for J; bases not matched to a gene: 9. This CDR3 has 14 residues. CDR3 DNA sequence: TGTGCCACTACCCTAGCGGGAATTCACAATGAGCAGTTCTTC. It codes for CATTLAGIHNEQFF.

This clone was seen more than once but under ten times. The V and J genes are TRBV7-3 and TRBJ2-1, with TRBD2 identical over 12 bases. CDR3 size: 15 residues. Germline-derived CDR1 and CDR2 are SGHTA and FQGTGA. J was trimmed by 9 bases and V by 4 bases; bases with no gene match: 7. The CDR3 is CASSSGLAGNSEQFF. CDR3 bases: TGTGCCAGCAGCTCGGGACTAGCGGGTAATAGTGAGCAGTTCTTC.

In this sample, this clone turned up a few times. The J gene is TRBJ2-1, the V gene TRBV3-1 (or the pseudogene TRBV3-2); D call uncertain. Trimming took 4 bases from V and 5 from J, leaving 12 bases between them. The germline CDR1 and CDR2 sequences are LGHDT and YNNKEL (reference sequence). The CDR3 has 14 residues. CDR3 coding DNA: TGTGCCAGCAGCCCCTTAACATTGGACAATGAGCAGTTCTTC. Residues: CASSPLTLDNEQFF.

The chain employs TRBV5-4 and TRBJ2-3, with a weak D call TRBD2 (5 bases). CDR3 length: 14 residues. V lost 3 bases to trimming and J lost 5 bases, with 13 bases between them. In germline, CDR1 is SGHNT, CDR2 YYREEE (reference sequence). The CDR3: CASSSEHGVDTQYF. CDR3 DNA sequence: TGTGCCAGCAGCTCGGAGCACGGGGTAGATACGCAGTATTTT.

As DNA, the CDR3 is TGTGCCAGCAGCGTAAGGCGGGGGGGAAGCACAGATACGCAGTATTTT. It codes for CASSVRRGGSTDTQYF. The rearrangement links TRBV9 to TRBJ2-3; 9 bases line up with TRBD2. Germline V gene sequence: CDR1 SGDLS, CDR2 YYNGEE. The V gene end was trimmed by 1 base and the J gene end by 0 bases; junction bases not matched to a gene: 3. There are 16 residues in the CDR3. Full variable domain (missing parts from reference TRBV9 and TRBJ2-3): DSGVTQTPKHLITATGQRVTLRCSPRSGDLSVYWYQQSLDQGLQFLIQYYNGEERAKGNILERFSAQQFPDLHSELNLSSLELGDSALYFCASSVRRGGSTDTQYFGPGTRLTVL.

The rearrangement links TRBV4-1 to TRBJ2-3; TRBD2 aligns across 13 bases. The CDR3 extends over 19 amino acids. V shed 4 bases, J shed 1 base, and the junction held 11 bases outside the gene matches. Germline CDR1 is MGHRA and CDR2 is YSYEKL. As DNA, the CDR3 is TGCGCCAGCAGCCTTTTTCCCCGGGGGACTAGCGGGGGCACAGATACGCAGTATTTT. Translating gives CASSLFPRGTSGGTDTQYF.